Each of the 19 T cell receptor beta chains below was sequenced from the same sample in a study of T cell repertoires in cytomegalovirus infection. TCRdb reprocessed the reads with MiXCR, giving one entry per CDR3 protein. The table lists some 270,000 distinct CDR3 sequences, 15% to 20% of them singletons. Sample: CD8+ T cells from PBMCs. The receptors originated from a human donor in good health (CMV status not recorded). Some clones in this sample may be carry-over from other donors' samples.

The rearrangement links TRBV28 to TRBJ1-1; 7 nucleotides agree with TRBD1. Germline V gives CDR1 MDHEN, CDR2 SYDVKM. The CDR3 covers 14 residues. The ends lost 9 bases at V and 1 base at J; junction bases unmatched: 8. CDR3 sequence reads: CASRPPGGNTEAFF. In nucleotides, the CDR3 is TGTGCCAGTCGTCCGCCAGGGGGGAACACTGAAGCTTTCTTT.

This clonotype appeared many times. The chain combines TRBV28 with TRBJ2-5; D is ambiguous. V lost 7 bases and J lost 1, with 10 bases in between. CDR3 length equals 13 residues. Germline V CDR1 and CDR2: MDHEN, SYDVKM. CDR3 sequence reads: CASTKGTQETQYF. The DNA for the CDR3 is TGTGCCAGCACCAAAGGTACCCAAGAGACCCAGTACTTC.

V gene TRBV20-1 combines with J gene TRBJ2-5, with 8 bases aligning to TRBD1. Germline CDR1 is DFQATT and CDR2 is SNEGSKA (reference sequence). V lost 8 bases and J lost 5; bases outside the gene matches: 13. CDR3 length: 14 residues. This CDR3 reads CSTLQGASWETQYF. CDR3 nucleotides: TGCAGTACACTGCAGGGGGCGAGCTGGGAGACCCAGTACTTC.

This clonotype is a singleton in its sample. The chain couples TRBV20-1 to TRBJ1-2; D not resolved. This CDR3 contains 16 residues. Germline lookup yields CDR1 DFQATT and CDR2 SNEGSKA (reference sequence). Trimming took off 1 base at V and 6 bases at J, with 21 bases between the two ends. CDR3 nucleotide sequence: TGCAGTGCTAGAGCATCGACCTTAGTAGTGTCGCATGGCTACACCTTC. Amino acid sequence: CSARASTLVVSHGYTF.

The J gene is TRBJ1-5, the V gene TRBV6-2 or TRBV6-3, with TRBD1 identical over 9 bases. After removal of 2 bases from V and 5 bases from J, the junction contained 13 bases not matched to a gene. CDR3 length: 18 residues. Per the germline V gene, CDR1 is MNHEY and CDR2 is SVGEGT. The CDR3 loop is CASSYDRVRTGVYQPQHF. CDR3 DNA: TGTGCCAGCAGTTACGATCGGGTTAGGACAGGGGTCTATCAGCCCCAGCATTTT.

This clonotype has only a few counts. The V call is TRBV6-1, the J call TRBJ2-3; 11 bases map to TRBD2. J lost 4 bases, V lost 8 bases, and 5 bases had no gene match. The CDR3 runs to 14 residues. Germline CDR1 reads MNHNS; CDR2 reads SASEGT. The CDR3 nucleotides are TGTGCCAGCTATAGCGGGGGGGGTGCAGATACGCAGTATTTT. Residues: CASYSGGGADTQYF.

This clonotype has a count of ten or more. CDR3 sequence (DNA): TGTGCCAGCAGCGGTATCTCGGGCACTGAAGCTTTCTTT. The encoded protein is CASSGISGTEAFF. The chain combines TRBV7-9 with TRBJ1-1, with D hard to call. Trimming cost V 5 bases and J 4 bases, with 11 bases left between them. Germline assignment: CDR1 SEHNR and CDR2 FQNEAQ (reference sequence). This CDR3 region has 13 residues.

J is TRBJ2-7 and V is TRBV7-9; D gene ambiguous. The germline CDR1 and CDR2 sequences are SEHNR and FQNEAQ (reference sequence). The CDR3 runs to 16 residues. The V end was cut by 2 bases, the J end by 0 bases, with 14 bases between. CDR3 protein: CASSLTGGWSSYEQYF. The CDR3 DNA sequence: TGTGCCAGCAGCTTAACTGGCGGCTGGAGCTCCTACGAGCAGTACTTC.

This clonotype was seen a few times. The V call is TRBV28, the J call TRBJ2-7; 7 bases match TRBD1. The germline CDR1 and CDR2 sequences are MDHEN and SYDVKM. The ends lost 8 bases at V and 5 bases at J; junction bases unmatched: 12. This CDR3 spans 14 amino acids. The CDR3 is CASGSRGRSDEQYF. The CDR3 region has the DNA TGTGCCAGCGGTTCTAGGGGGCGTTCCGACGAGCAGTACTTC.

This CDR3 reads CAISEAGDYGYTF. In nucleotides, the CDR3 is TGTGCCATCAGTGAAGCAGGGGACTATGGCTACACCTTC. This chain connects TRBV10-3 to TRBJ1-2; maybe TRBD1 (6 bases). The CDR3 runs 13 residues. The V end was cut by 3 bases, the J end by 3 bases, with 8 bases between. Germline lookup yields CDR1 ENHRY and CDR2 SYGVKD.

This clonotype was seen only a few times. The rearrangement links TRBV7-9 to TRBJ2-7, with D maybe TRBD2 (6 bases). This CDR3 has 12 residues. V was trimmed by 11 bases and J by 4 bases, leaving 15 bases between them. Germline values: CDR1 SEHNR, CDR2 FQNEAQ (reference sequence). The CDR3: CAGGTDKYEQYF. The DNA of the CDR3 is TGTGCCGGGGGGACGGATAAATACGAGCAGTACTTC.

This clonotype was detected ten times or more. The chain couples TRBV7-6 to TRBJ2-1; 9 nucleotides align to TRBD1. This CDR3 contains 19 residues. V dropped 2 bases and J dropped 0; count of bases not matched to a gene: 11. The V gene's germline CDR1 is SGHVS and CDR2 FNYEAQ. This CDR3 is CASSLPGTGSTPSYNEQFF. CDR3 nucleotide sequence: TGTGCCAGCAGCTTACCTGGGACAGGGAGTACCCCCTCCTACAATGAGCAGTTCTTC.

The sample holds many counts of this clonotype. V gene TRBV7-8 combines with J gene TRBJ2-2, with 8 bases fitting TRBD2. The CDR3 extends over 17 amino acids. Germline V gene sequence: CDR1 SGHVS, CDR2 FQNEAQ. V lost 5 bases and J lost 6; bases outside the gene matches: 14. CDR3 amino acids: CASSTTAGGGTAGELFF. For the CDR3, the DNA is TGTGCCAGCAGCACGACGGCCGGGGGGGGGACGGCCGGGGAGCTGTTTTTT.

This clonotype was counted only a few times. The chain has TRBV15 and TRBJ2-5, with 7 bases lining up with TRBD1. This CDR3 is built from 15 residues. Germline loops: CDR1 LNHNV, CDR2 YYDKDF (reference sequence). Trimming took 1 base from V and 2 from J; bases not matched to a gene: 4. This CDR3 reads CATSRAGTAQETQYF. CDR3 sequence (DNA): TGTGCCACCAGCAGAGCAGGGACAGCTCAAGAGACCCAGTACTTC.

V usage is TRBV20-1 and J usage is TRBJ1-2; 8 nucleotides agree with TRBD1. J was trimmed by 1 base and V by 4 bases; bases with no gene match: 20. This CDR3 has 19 amino acids. CDR1 is DFQATT and CDR2 is SNEGSKA in the germline V gene (reference sequence). This CDR3 reads CSANSLGLGQATYNYGYTF. The CDR3 DNA reads as TGCAGTGCTAACTCCCTAGGCCTGGGACAGGCGACTTATAACTATGGCTACACCTTC.

The chain has TRBV29-1 and TRBJ2-7, with D perhaps given as TRBD1 or TRBD2 (5 bases each). The germline V gene has CDR1 SQVTM and CDR2 ANQGSEA. The CDR3 totals 14 residues. V lost 1 base to trimming and J lost 5 bases, with 15 bases between them. The CDR3: CSVEGVGVPDEQYF. For the CDR3, the DNA is TGCAGCGTTGAAGGGGTGGGGGTTCCAGACGAGCAGTACTTC.

The rearrangement links TRBV4-3 to TRBJ1-2; 10 nucleotides match TRBD1. Trimming at V came to 0 bases and at J to 6 bases, leaving 1 base not matched to a gene. The CDR3 length is 14 residues. Germline-derived CDR1 and CDR2 are LGHNA and YSLEER. CDR3 in DNA: TGCGCCAGCAGCCAAGATGGGACAGGGGATGGCTACACCTTC. Residues: CASSQDGTGDGYTF.

V gene TRBV20-1 combines with J gene TRBJ2-3; TRBD2 matches 12 bases. This CDR3 has 16 residues. Looked up from germline, CDR1 is DFQATT and CDR2 is SNEGSKA (reference sequence). V lost 0 bases and J lost 6; bases outside the gene matches: 7. CDR3 DNA sequence: TGCAGTGCTAGAGACCTAGCGGGGGGGCCGGGTGATACGCAGTATTTT. This encodes CSARDLAGGPGDTQYF.

This clonotype occurred a few times. The rearrangement joins TRBV29-1 to TRBJ1-3; D may be TRBD1 (5 bases). CDR1 is SQVTM and CDR2 is ANQGSEA in the germline V gene. The CDR3 has 14 residues. The V gene lost 2 bases and the J gene lost 2 bases, with 10 bases spanning the gap. DNA for the CDR3: TGCAGCGTTGAAAGCCGGGGGGCTGGAAACACCATATATTTT. Translating it yields CSVESRGAGNTIYF.